This T cell receptor (beta chain) derives from a study of shared clonotypes between healthy human individuals. Overall study results and limits: Rarefaction analysis demonstrated incomplete sorted-subset sequencing notwithstanding large depth.

Trimming took 5 bases from V and 1 from J, leaving 12 bases between them. The CDR3 has 16 residues. Germline assignment: CDR1 SSHAT and CDR2 FNYEAQ (reference sequence). Researchers ran the assay at a deep level. The table came from immunoSEQ multiplex PCR; TCRdb's copy has only in-frame clones and leaves some out. The data show about 730,000 clones, 72% seen once. Negatively enriched CD4+ T cells were divided by CD45RA into naive and memory. To note about this clone: Its antigen is unknown.

The sequence was obtained from a woman aged 25 to 45 in good health. The sequenced sample was memory CD4+ T cells sorted from blood. Subset here: CD45RA-negative fraction. The rearrangement uses TRBV7-7 and TRBJ2-6; perhaps TRBD2 as D (6 bases). The CDR3 is CASSLRAGSGANVLTF. In DNA, the CDR3 is TGTGCCAGCAGCCTCCGGGCGGGATCTGGGGCCAACGTCCTGACTTTC.